Below, 32 T cell receptor beta chains from the same sample are listed, as sequenced in a study of blood T cell repertoires in COVID-19. Assay: immunoSEQ multiplex PCR; the TCRdb copy retains only in-frame clones and omits some. The data show about 140,000 clones, roughly 80% seen once. The sequenced sample consisted of peripheral blood. The source is a woman in her 50s with active or convalescent COVID-19.

V is TRBV19 and J is TRBJ2-7; D ambiguous. The CDR3 extends over 15 amino acids. V was cut by 5 bases and J by 0 bases, with 14 bases left in between. Germline V CDR1 and CDR2: LNHDA, SQIVND (reference sequence). The CDR3 nucleotides are TGTGCCAGTAGTCCAAGGAGAGACGGCTCCTACGAGCAGTACTTC. It codes for CASSPRRDGSYEQYF.

V and J are TRBV19 and TRBJ2-4, with TRBD1 as a possible D gene (5 bases). The CDR3 is 15 residues long. Germline CDR1 is LNHDA and CDR2 is SQIVND (reference sequence). With 1 base removed from V and 0 bases from J, the gap between germline ends came to 7 bases. The CDR3 is CASSIGQRAKNIQYF. The CDR3 DNA reads as TGTGCCAGTAGTATAGGACAGAGAGCCAAAAACATTCAGTACTTC. Supplemented by reference TRBV19 and TRBJ2-4, the full variable domain reads DGGITQSPKYLFRKEGQNVTLSCEQNLNHDAMYWYRQDPGQGLRLIYYSQIVNDFQKGDIAEGYSVSREKKESFPLTVTSAQKNPTAFYLCASSIGQRAKNIQYFGAGTRLSVL.

This clone was seen many times. The genes are TRBV11-1 and TRBJ2-4; D not resolved. V lost 4 bases, J lost 5 bases, and 9 bases lay in between. Germline values: CDR1 SGHAT, CDR2 FQDESV (reference sequence). The CDR3 has 13 amino acids. The CDR3, as DNA: TGTGCCAGCAGCTCCAGTCGTGAAAACATTCAGTACTTC. This sequence encodes CASSSSRENIQYF.

The V gene is TRBV2, the J gene TRBJ1-1; D gene unclear. This CDR3 comprises 14 residues. Trimming left V 4 bases short and J 0 bases short, with 9 bases between. Germline V gene data show CDR1 as SNHLY and CDR2 as FYNNEI. CDR3 nucleotide sequence: TGTGCCAGCAGTGTGCACAGCATGAACACTGAAGCTTTCTTT. This sequence encodes CASSVHSMNTEAFF.

The chain combines TRBV18 with TRBJ1-5, with TRBD1 identical over 9 bases. CDR3 size: 14 residues. V lost 5 bases to trimming and J lost 6 bases; unmatched junction nucleotides: 5. The germline V gene has CDR1 KGHSH and CDR2 LQKENI. CDR3 protein: CASSTQGAGQPQHF. CDR3 DNA: TGTGCCAGCTCAACACAGGGGGCAGGTCAGCCCCAGCATTTT. The variable domain in full, completed from reference TRBV18 and TRBJ1-5, reads NAGVMQNPRHLVRRRGQEARLRCSPMKGHSHVYWYRQLPEEGLKFMVYLQKENIIDESGMPKERFSAEFPKEGPSILRIQQVVRGDSAAYFCASSTQGAGQPQHFGDGTRLSIL.

The V and J genes are TRBV6-5 and TRBJ2-7, with 10 bases that match TRBD1. This CDR3 contains 15 residues. Losses at the gene ends were 4 bases for V and 7 bases for J; bases not matched to a gene: 10. Germline CDR1 is MNHEY and CDR2 is SVGAGI. CDR3 residues: CASSSAGTGVTEQYF. CDR3 sequence (DNA): TGTGCCAGCAGTTCCGCCGGGACAGGGGTTACGGAGCAGTACTTC.

The chain joins TRBV19 to TRBJ1-1, with TRBD1 matching 8 bases. The germline V gene encodes CDR1 LNHDA and CDR2 SQIVND (reference sequence). This CDR3 is built from 13 residues. Unmatched junction bases numbered 3, after V lost 3 bases and J lost 6 bases. The DNA for the CDR3 is TGTGCCAGTAGTATTTCACAGGGGGCTGAAGCTTTCTTT. Translated, it gives CASSISQGAEAFF.

The V and J genes are TRBV28 and TRBJ1-3; 9 bases line up with TRBD1. Germline V gene lookup returns CDR1 MDHEN and CDR2 SYDVKM. The CDR3 contains 14 residues. V shed 5 bases and J 7 bases; nucleotides not matched to a gene: 6. CDR3: CASSQTGGGNTIYF. Written as DNA, the CDR3 is TGTGCCAGCAGTCAGACAGGGGGGGGGAACACCATATATTTT. The whole variable domain, filled in from reference TRBV28 and TRBJ1-3, reads DVKVTQSSRYLVKRTGEKVFLECVQDMDHENMFWYRQDPGLGLRLIYFSYDVKMKEKGDIPEGYSVSREKKERFSLILESASTNQTSMYLCASSQTGGGNTIYFGEGSWLTVV.

This sequence joins TRBV30 and TRBJ1-2, with 11 nucleotides matching TRBD1. The J segment lost 1 base and the V segment lost 1 base, leaving 8 bases of the junction unmatched. This CDR3 region has 17 residues. Germline CDR1 reads GTSNPN; CDR2 reads SVGIG (reference sequence). DNA for the CDR3: TGTGCCTGGAGTGGCGGTGCGGGGACAGGGGGTAACTATGGCTACACCTTC. It translates to CAWSGGAGTGGNYGYTF.

This chain links TRBV7-9 with TRBJ1-2, with D uncertain. Germline assignment: CDR1 SEHNR and CDR2 FQNEAQ (reference sequence). Trimming took off 0 bases at V and 7 bases at J, with 6 bases between the two ends. The CDR3 has 12 amino acids. CDR3 loop: CASSLASVGYTF. The CDR3 DNA reads as TGTGCCAGCAGCTTAGCTTCAGTTGGCTACACCTTC.

V and J are TRBV2 and TRBJ2-1; the match to TRBD2 covers 8 bases. The length of the CDR3 is 15 residues. Germline-derived CDR1 and CDR2 are SNHLY and FYNNEI. The J segment lost 7 bases and the V segment lost 3 bases, leaving 8 bases of the junction unmatched. The CDR3 coding sequence is TGTGCCAGCAGTGACCGGAGCGGGAGAAAAAATGAGCAGTTCTTC. Translated, it gives CASSDRSGRKNEQFF.

V and J are TRBV10-3 and TRBJ1-1, with 8 bases matching TRBD1. V lost 4 bases to trimming and J lost 1 base; unmatched junction nucleotides: 14. From germline, CDR1 is ENHRY and CDR2 SYGVKD. The CDR3 is 18 amino acids. The CDR3 is CAISGLRDRLPQNTEAFF. The CDR3 nucleotides read TGTGCCATCAGTGGGCTGCGGGACAGGCTCCCGCAGAACACTGAAGCTTTCTTT.

This clone was counted ten times or more. The rearrangement joins TRBV28 to TRBJ1-4; no reliable D call. This CDR3 spans 16 amino acids. Germline V lookup: CDR1 MDHEN, CDR2 SYDVKM. V was trimmed by 2 bases and J by 7 bases, leaving 17 bases between them. DNA for the CDR3: TGTGCCAGCAGTTTAAGTGTTACGGGAACGCGTGAAAAACTGTTTTTT. Translating gives CASSLSVTGTREKLFF.

V and J are TRBV18 and TRBJ1-3, with TRBD1 as a possible D gene (5 bases). Germline V gives CDR1 KGHSH, CDR2 LQKENI. This CDR3 has 15 amino acids. The germline V and J ends were trimmed by 2 bases and 3 bases, with 11 bases remaining between them. The CDR3: CASSPSRANGNTIYF. CDR3 nucleotide sequence: TGTGCCAGCTCACCAAGCAGGGCCAATGGAAACACCATATATTTT.

The rearrangement uses TRBV7-2 and TRBJ1-2; TRBD1 agrees at 8 bases. CDR1 SGHTA and CDR2 FQGNSA come from the germline V gene. The CDR3 contains 14 residues. The V gene end was trimmed by 1 base and the J gene end by 8 bases; junction bases not matched to a gene: 6. The CDR3: CASSLEYRGEGYTF. CDR3 bases: TGTGCCAGCAGCTTAGAGTACAGGGGGGAGGGCTACACCTTC.

This chain uses TRBV7-9 with TRBJ2-5, with 7 bases that match TRBD1. The CDR3 sequence is 12 residues long. Germline V CDR1 and CDR2: SEHNR, FQNEAQ (reference sequence). Losses at the gene ends were 5 bases for V and 5 bases for J; bases not matched to a gene: 2. CDR3 in DNA: TGTGCCAGCAGCCCGGACAGGGAGACCCAGTACTTC. It codes for CASSPDRETQYF.

The rearrangement joins TRBV5-1 to TRBJ2-1; a weak D match, TRBD1 (7 bases). The CDR3 extends over 16 amino acids. Germline-derived CDR1 and CDR2 are SGHRS and YFSETQ. Trimming pared 6 bases from V and 2 bases from J, leaving 18 bases between. CDR3: CASTPGGTATYNEQFF. Here the CDR3 DNA reads TGCGCCAGCACCCCTGGGGGGACAGCGACCTACAATGAGCAGTTCTTC. Drawing the rest from reference TRBV5-1 and TRBJ2-1, the complete variable domain is KAGVTQTPRYLIKTRGQQVTLSCSPISGHRSVSWYQQTPGQGLQFLFEYFSETQRNKGNFPGRFSGRQFSNSRSEMNVSTLELGDSALYLCASTPGGTATYNEQFFGPGTRLTVL.

The gene calls are TRBV18 and TRBJ2-3; D remains ambiguous. Germline V gives CDR1 KGHSH, CDR2 LQKENI. Trimming cost V 3 bases and J 5 bases, with 9 bases left between them. The CDR3 consists of 13 residues. CDR3 sequence: CASSPLSVDTQYF. CDR3 sequence (DNA): TGTGCCAGCTCACCTCTGTCCGTAGATACGCAGTATTTT.

This clone was detected a few times. CDR3 coding DNA: TGCGCCAGCACCCCCGTGGGACCGGACAGGTACACCGGGGAGCTGTTTTTT. It specifies CASTPVGPDRYTGELFF. This chain uses TRBV23-1 with TRBJ2-2; 7 bases are a match to TRBD1. TRBV23-1 is assigned to the ORF class and has an uncertain function. The J segment lost 3 bases and the V segment lost 7 bases, leaving 14 bases of the junction unmatched. The CDR3 totals 17 residues.

The V and J genes are TRBV2 and TRBJ1-2; D gene ambiguous. The germline gives CDR1 SNHLY, CDR2 FYNNEI. Trimming shortened V by 6 bases and J by 5 bases, and 10 bases separated the two germline ends. This CDR3 contains 12 residues. CDR3: CASREGVYGYTF. CDR3 nucleotides: TGTGCCAGCAGAGAGGGTGTATATGGCTACACCTTC.

The V and J genes are TRBV7-2 and TRBJ1-5, with D uncertain. With 5 bases removed from V and 3 bases from J, the gap between germline ends came to 14 bases. Germline CDR1 and CDR2: SGHTA and FQGNSA. CDR3 length equals 15 residues. The CDR3 reads CASSPGRVNNQPQHF. In nucleotides, the CDR3 is TGTGCCAGCAGCCCTGGGCGGGTGAACAATCAGCCCCAGCATTTT.

J is TRBJ2-7 and V is TRBV7-3, with 11 bases aligning to TRBD2. This CDR3 is built from 15 residues. Germline V CDR1 and CDR2: SGHTA, FQGTGA. V lost 4 bases, J lost 2 bases, and 4 bases stayed unmatched. Written as DNA, the CDR3 is TGTGCCAGCAGCTCCGGGACTAGCGGTCCCTACGAGCAGTACTTC. Encoded protein: CASSSGTSGPYEQYF.

DNA for the CDR3: TGTGCCAGCAGCTTAGGGGCGGGACTAGCCCCTAAGCAGTACTTC. Translated: CASSLGAGLAPKQYF. The chain couples TRBV7-2 to TRBJ2-7; TRBD2 aligns across 9 bases. The length of the CDR3 is 15 residues. CDR1 is SGHTA, CDR2 FQGNSA, per germline. The J segment lost 8 bases and the V segment lost 1 base, leaving 9 bases of the junction unmatched.

This chain uses TRBV6-5 with TRBJ2-7; 12 bases agree with TRBD1. The germline V gene encodes CDR1 MNHEY and CDR2 SVGAGI. V was clipped by 7 bases and J by 7 bases; unmatched bases: 11. The CDR3 runs to 15 residues. The CDR3 loop reads CASIPPGTGGAEQYF. The CDR3 bases are TGTGCCAGCATCCCCCCCGGGACAGGGGGCGCGGAGCAGTACTTC.

This clone was found once. The chain links TRBV10-1 to TRBJ2-7; maybe TRBD1 (5 bases). From germline, CDR1 is WNHNN and CDR2 SYGVQD (reference sequence). Trimming cost V 8 bases and J 10 bases, with 36 bases left between them. The CDR3 covers 18 residues. The CDR3 spells CASRAPKGRAANRRGQYF. Here the CDR3 DNA reads TGCGCCAGCCGAGCCCCCAAGGGCAGAGCTGCGAACCGAAGGGGACAGTACTTC.

The J gene is TRBJ2-2, the V gene TRBV7-2, with 7 positions matching TRBD1. In germline, CDR1 is SGHTA, CDR2 FQGNSA. V lost 1 base to trimming and J lost 6 bases; unmatched junction nucleotides: 5. The CDR3 sequence is 15 residues long. CDR3 nucleotide sequence: TGTGCCAGCAGCTTAGACAGGGGCGGCCCCGGGGAGCTGTTTTTT. Encoded protein: CASSLDRGGPGELFF.

This clone has just one count. The chain carries TRBV11-2 and TRBJ2-3; 7 bases map to TRBD2. The trim removed 3 bases at V and 5 bases at J, leaving 11 bases unmatched. The germline V gene has CDR1 SGHAT and CDR2 FQNNGV. The CDR3 loop spans 16 amino acids. DNA of the CDR3: TGTGCCAGCAGCTTGGGAGGGGCCGCGCGCGGAGATACGCAGTATTTT. It codes for CASSLGGAARGDTQYF.

The rearrangement uses TRBV3-1 (or the pseudogene TRBV3-2) and TRBJ2-1, with TRBD2 identical over 9 bases. The CDR3 has 19 amino acids. Looked up from germline, CDR1 is LGHDT and CDR2 is YNNKEL (reference sequence). The V gene end was trimmed by 4 bases and the J gene end by 1 base; junction bases not matched to a gene: 14. CDR3: CASSPFSRDSGRSYNEQFF. The CDR3 nucleotides are TGTGCCAGCAGCCCCTTTAGCAGGGATAGCGGGAGATCCTACAATGAGCAGTTCTTC.

The chain is built from TRBV3-1 (or the pseudogene TRBV3-2) and TRBJ1-3; D remains unclear. This CDR3 comprises 15 residues. The germline CDR1 and CDR2 sequences are LGHDT and YNNKEL (reference sequence). V lost 0 bases, J lost 0 bases, and 6 bases lay in between. CDR3 DNA: TGTGCCAGCAGCCAAGACAGGTACTCTGGAAACACCATATATTTT. This sequence encodes CASSQDRYSGNTIYF.

V and J are TRBV29-1 and TRBJ2-5; D is unclear. V lost 7 bases and J lost 4, with 4 bases in between. Germline V gene lookup returns CDR1 SQVTM and CDR2 ANQGSEA. This CDR3 comprises 9 residues. CDR3 DNA sequence: TGCAGCGCCGGAGAGACCCAGTACTTC. It encodes CSAGETQYF.

The chain carries TRBV29-1 and TRBJ2-4; 13 nucleotides agree with TRBD2. Germline values: CDR1 SQVTM, CDR2 ANQGSEA. This CDR3 spans 12 amino acids. The ends lost 6 bases at V and 8 bases at J; junction bases unmatched: 1. CDR3 residues: CSVGTSGDIQYF. The CDR3 region has the DNA TGCAGCGTGGGGACTAGCGGGGACATTCAGTACTTC.

This clone has only one observation. The chain recombines TRBV14 with TRBJ1-3; D ambiguous. The CDR3 spans 16 residues. Trimming removed 0 bases from V and 4 bases from J, with 13 bases in between. Per the germline V gene, CDR1 is SGHDN and CDR2 is FVKESK. The CDR3 loop is CASSQDLQRVGNTIYF. The CDR3 nucleotides are TGTGCCAGCAGCCAAGATCTGCAGAGGGTCGGAAACACCATATATTTT.